This T cell receptor (beta chain) was recorded in a study of T cell responses to AZD1222 COVID-19 vaccine. Looking at the study overall: Doses given second, at about 4 or about 12 weeks, were pooled. Regarding the study as a whole: Baseline testing showed seropositivity in only six AZD1222 recipients. Rises in breadth and depth of Spike-specific TCRs came after two AZD1222 doses. The donor cohort was predominantly white British with a female majority, and clonal diversity may have been underestimated.

The V end lost 7 bases, the J end lost 7 bases, and 19 bases lay between the germline ends. The CDR3 spans 14 residues. Germline V gene sequence: CDR1 SNHLY, CDR2 FYNNEI. The repertoire was sequenced with immunoSEQ multiplex PCR; TCRdb's copy has only in-frame clones and lacks some. The sample lists around 170,000 clones; about nine tenths were seen once. Comment on this clone: Its antigen is not identified.

The rearrangement joins TRBV2 to TRBJ1-1; D perhaps matches TRBD1 (6 bases). The clonotype comes from an adult in good health. The sample consisted of peripheral blood, taken on day 0 of AZD1222 vaccination. CDR3 region: CASIPQGSSSEAFF. The CDR3 DNA follows: TGTGCCAGCATCCCCCAGGGGTCTTCAAGTGAAGCTTTCTTT.